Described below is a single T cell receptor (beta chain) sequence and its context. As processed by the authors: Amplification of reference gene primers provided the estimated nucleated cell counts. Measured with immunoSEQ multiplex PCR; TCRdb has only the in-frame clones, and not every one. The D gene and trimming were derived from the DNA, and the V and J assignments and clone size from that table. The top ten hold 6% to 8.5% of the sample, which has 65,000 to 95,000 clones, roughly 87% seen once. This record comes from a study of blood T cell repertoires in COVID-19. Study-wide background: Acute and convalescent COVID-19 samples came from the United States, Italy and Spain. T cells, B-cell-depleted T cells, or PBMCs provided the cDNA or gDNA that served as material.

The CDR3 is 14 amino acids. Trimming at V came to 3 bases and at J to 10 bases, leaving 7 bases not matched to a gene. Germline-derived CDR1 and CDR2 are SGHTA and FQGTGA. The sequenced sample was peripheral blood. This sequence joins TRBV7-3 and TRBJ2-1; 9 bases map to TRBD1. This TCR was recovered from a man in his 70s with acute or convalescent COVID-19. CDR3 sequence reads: CASSFDRGSREQFF. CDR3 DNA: TGTGCCAGCAGCTTCGACAGGGGGTCGCGCGAGCAGTTCTTC.